What follows are 21 T cell receptor beta chains derived from one specimen sequenced in a study of T cell clusters in autoimmune cytopenias. One tube held mixed TRB-A and TRB-B primer pools for touch-down PCR. TCRdb re-called the multiplex PCR reads and gives one entry per CDR3 protein, without DNA. In total, the table holds several thousand distinct CDR3 sequences. TRB was amplified from roughly 0.25 ug of peripheral blood genomic DNA per sample. Sequencing was done on a sample of peripheral blood. The receptors come from a human donor with an autoimmune cytopenia or autoimmune hepatitis (not recorded which).

The V gene is TRBV12-3 or TRBV12-4, the J gene TRBJ2-3; checking the TCRdb D call of TRBD1 is not possible without DNA. The CDR3 sequence is 14 residues long. CDR3 protein: CASRGGRATDTQYF.

The rearrangement joins TRBV6-6 to TRBJ1-2; lacking DNA, the TRBD1 call made by TCRdb goes unchecked. CDR1 and CDR2 from the germline V gene are MNHNY and SVGAGI (reference sequence). The CDR3 is made up of 14 amino acids. CDR3 loop: CASSPGGANYGYTF.

This CDR3 is CASSGGGRNTGELFF. The V call is TRBV5-1, the J call TRBJ2-2; TCRdb's D call of TRBD1 is untestable without DNA. The germline gives CDR1 SGHRS, CDR2 YFSETQ. This CDR3 spans 15 amino acids.

By frequency, this clonotype registers medium-sized (0.01 to 0.1%). J is TRBJ2-3 and V is TRBV6-6; TCRdb lists TRBD2, though no DNA is available to test this call. This CDR3 comprises 17 residues. Germline-derived CDR1 and CDR2 are MNHNY and SVGAGI (reference sequence). CDR3 amino acids: CASSPGLLAEITDTQYF.

Judged by frequency, this clonotype is medium-sized (0.01 to 0.1%). The chain carries TRBV5-5 and TRBJ1-3; TCRdb designates TRBD1, a call that cannot be tested without DNA. The CDR3 loop spans 16 amino acids. CDR1 SGHKS and CDR2 YYEKEE come from the germline V gene (reference sequence). The CDR3 reads CASSDYRDRSGNTIYF.

V usage is TRBV6-5 and J usage is TRBJ1-1. Germline lookup yields CDR1 MNHEY and CDR2 SVGAGI. The CDR3 extends over 13 amino acids. CDR3 amino acids: CASSYFLGTEAFF.

This clonotype is deemed medium-sized by its frequency. V and J are TRBV19 and TRBJ2-5; TCRdb's assignment of TRBD1 cannot be checked, as there is no DNA. Germline lookup yields CDR1 LNHDA and CDR2 SQIVND (reference sequence). The CDR3 length is 13 residues. The chain's CDR3 is CASSGAGAETQYF.

CDR3 loop: CASSPGREGQPQHF. The V and J genes are TRBV18 and TRBJ1-5. Germline V lookup: CDR1 KGHSH, CDR2 LQKENI. The CDR3 length is 14 residues.

This clonotype is deemed medium-sized (0.01 to 0.1%) by its frequency. The V gene is TRBV5-4, the J gene TRBJ2-3; the TRBD2 assignment by TCRdb is unverifiable without DNA. The germline CDR1 and CDR2 sequences are SGHNT and YYREEE (reference sequence). This CDR3 comprises 16 residues. The CDR3 sequence: CASSRPPGLGTDTQYF.

Judged by frequency, this clonotype is medium-sized. The chain is built from TRBV19 and TRBJ2-4. Germline V gene data show CDR1 as LNHDA and CDR2 as SQIVND (reference sequence). The CDR3 is made up of 14 amino acids. CDR3 sequence: CASSIGGDKNIQYF.

The chain is built from TRBV15 and TRBJ2-5; there is no DNA to check the TCRdb D call of TRBD1. The CDR3 is 16 residues long. Germline CDR1 and CDR2: LNHNV and YYDKDF (reference sequence). The CDR3 spells CATSRGGGSPRETQYF.

By frequency, this clonotype registers large. This chain connects TRBV29-1 to TRBJ2-5. Per germline, CDR1 SQVTM and CDR2 ANQGSEA. CDR3 length: 13 residues. CDR3 loop: CSVDFRVQETQYF.

V gene TRBV7-2 combines with J gene TRBJ2-7; the D call of TRBD2 rests on TCRdb alone, since no DNA is present to check it. CDR1 and CDR2 from the germline V gene are SGHTA and FQGNSA. CDR3 length: 13 amino acids. The CDR3 reads CASSLGEAYEQYF.

This clonotype registers medium-sized by frequency. The genes are TRBV19 and TRBJ2-3; the D call from TCRdb, TRBD1, cannot be confirmed without DNA. CDR1 is LNHDA and CDR2 is SQIVND in the germline V gene (reference sequence). CDR3 length: 14 residues. CDR3: CASSRGVSADTQYF.

This clonotype counts as medium-sized by frequency. This sequence joins TRBV6-5 and TRBJ2-2; TCRdb proposes TRBD1, but this gene call is untestable without DNA. The CDR3 runs to 15 residues. Germline assignment: CDR1 MNHEY and CDR2 SVGAGI. This CDR3 reads CASSKQGVGTGELFF.

The chain uses TRBV7-2 and TRBJ2-7; without DNA, the TCRdb call of TRBD2 cannot be checked. This CDR3 has 18 amino acids. Germline V gene data show CDR1 as SGHTA and CDR2 as FQGNSA. CDR3 in amino acids: CASSLGRKVAGESYEQYF.

This clonotype is labeled medium-sized based on frequency. The chain is built from TRBV6-2 or TRBV6-3 and TRBJ2-2; absent DNA, TCRdb's TRBD2 call cannot be checked. CDR3 length: 17 amino acids. Per germline, CDR1 MNHEY and CDR2 SVGEGT. The CDR3 sequence: CASSYSGLAGGSGELFF.

The CDR3 spells CASSLEGTDEKLFF. The chain joins TRBV5-1 to TRBJ1-4. The V gene's germline CDR1 is SGHRS and CDR2 YFSETQ. This CDR3 contains 14 residues.

This rearrangement joins TRBV7-9 to TRBJ2-1; the D gene TCRdb calls, TRBD1, cannot be checked with no DNA. Germline values: CDR1 SEHNR, CDR2 FQNEAQ (reference sequence). This CDR3 is 15 amino acids long. The CDR3 is CASSPGGGPYNEQFF.

In terms of frequency, this clonotype is medium-sized. This chain uses TRBV6-5 with TRBJ2-7; the TCRdb call, TRBD1, lacks DNA for checking. Per germline, CDR1 MNHEY and CDR2 SVGAGI. The CDR3 sequence is 16 residues long. The CDR3 sequence: CASSPTQDRGSYEQYF.

Judged by frequency, this clonotype is medium-sized. The chain employs TRBV29-1 and TRBJ1-2. From germline, CDR1 is SQVTM and CDR2 ANQGSEA. The CDR3 has 11 amino acids. CDR3 residues: CSGLRDYGYTF.